These 21 T cell receptor beta chains share one sample of origin, sequenced in a study of resident and recirculating memory T cells in vitiligo. Clones were sequenced by immunoSEQ multiplex PCR, and TCRdb holds only the in-frame ones, with some missing. The sample consists of around 78,000 clones, 92% of them appearing once. Sequenced input: blood. These receptors came from a male donor with vitiligo.

This clone is a singleton in its sample. The rearrangement joins TRBV11-1 to TRBJ2-7, with TRBD1 matching 9 bases. J lost 4 bases, V lost 7 bases, and 11 bases had no gene match. Germline CDR1 reads SGHAT; CDR2 reads FQDESV (reference sequence). The CDR3 is 15 residues long. This CDR3 reads CASTSAGTGHYEQYF. The CDR3 nucleotides are TGTGCCAGCACCAGTGCCGGGACAGGGCATTACGAGCAGTACTTC.

This chain uses TRBV18 with TRBJ2-1; D uncertain. CDR3 length equals 14 residues. Germline V gene lookup returns CDR1 KGHSH and CDR2 LQKENI. V dropped 3 bases and J dropped 5 bases, with 11 bases sitting between them. The CDR3 is CASSPLPRNNEQFF. CDR3 DNA sequence: TGTGCCAGCTCACCGCTTCCCAGGAACAATGAGCAGTTCTTC.

This chain links TRBV28 with TRBJ2-5; TRBD2 matches 7 bases. Germline values: CDR1 MDHEN, CDR2 SYDVKM. This CDR3 is 13 amino acids long. V shed 6 bases, J shed 2 bases, and the junction held 3 bases outside the gene matches. The CDR3 here is CASSPSGQETQYF. DNA of the CDR3: TGTGCCAGCAGCCCTAGCGGTCAAGAGACCCAGTACTTC.

V gene TRBV5-4 combines with J gene TRBJ2-5, with TRBD1 identical over 12 bases. Germline trimming cut 6 bases from V and 5 bases from J; bases unmatched to any gene: 11. The CDR3 spans 16 residues. Germline CDR1 and CDR2: SGHNT and YYREEE (reference sequence). CDR3 loop: CASKSGTGGGWETQYF. CDR3 coding DNA: TGTGCCAGCAAATCGGGGACAGGGGGCGGGTGGGAGACCCAGTACTTC.

J is TRBJ1-5 and V is TRBV7-6, with TRBD1 identical over 10 bases. V lost 5 bases to trimming and J lost 2 bases; unmatched junction nucleotides: 12. The germline CDR1 and CDR2 sequences are SGHVS and FNYEAQ. The CDR3 covers 18 residues. The CDR3 spells CASSPRDRGSGGNQPQHF. In DNA form, the CDR3 reads TGTGCCAGCAGCCCCCGGGACAGGGGAAGCGGGGGCAATCAGCCCCAGCATTTT.

The J gene is TRBJ2-7, the V gene TRBV11-2; TRBD2 matches 11 bases. Trimming took 8 bases from V and 4 from J; bases not matched to a gene: 10. The CDR3 contains 15 residues. In germline, CDR1 is SGHAT, CDR2 FQNNGV. The CDR3 loop reads CASGRGWTSGYEQYF. The CDR3 nucleotides are TGTGCCAGCGGCAGGGGATGGACTAGCGGGTACGAGCAGTACTTC.

V usage is TRBV28 and J usage is TRBJ2-1; 15 bases are shared with TRBD2. V dropped 7 bases and J dropped 9; count of bases not matched to a gene: 13. The CDR3 is 17 amino acids. The germline gives CDR1 MDHEN, CDR2 SYDVKM. Written as DNA, the CDR3 is TGTGCCAGCACCGACCTGGGGACTAGCGGGAGGTATAGTGAGCAGTTCTTC. Translated: CASTDLGTSGRYSEQFF.

The chain carries TRBV28 and TRBJ2-7; a weak D match, TRBD2 (6 bases). Germline loops: CDR1 MDHEN, CDR2 SYDVKM. V dropped 7 bases and J dropped 4 bases, with 14 bases sitting between them. CDR3 length: 13 amino acids. The CDR3: CASTEAGRYEQYF. DNA for the CDR3: TGTGCCAGCACCGAAGCGGGCAGATACGAGCAGTACTTC.

The chain employs TRBV7-9 and TRBJ2-7; TRBD1 aligns across 8 bases. J gave up 7 bases and V 5 bases, and 10 bases lay outside the gene matches. Germline V gene lookup returns CDR1 SEHNR and CDR2 FQNEAQ (reference sequence). The CDR3 runs 14 residues. CDR3 DNA: TGTGCCAGCAGCCTAGACAGGGGCATGAGAGAGCAGTACTTC. Protein sequence: CASSLDRGMREQYF.

The chain is built from TRBV18 and TRBJ2-7; 8 bases agree with TRBD1. Germline V gene data show CDR1 as KGHSH and CDR2 as LQKENI. CDR3 length: 16 residues. V shed 0 bases, J shed 3 bases, and the junction held 7 bases outside the gene matches. The CDR3 here is CASSPPRQGAYYEQYF. The CDR3 DNA follows: TGTGCCAGCTCACCACCGCGGCAGGGGGCCTACTACGAGCAGTACTTC.

The rearrangement joins TRBV15 to TRBJ1-1; D gene unclear. Germline V gene sequence: CDR1 LNHNV, CDR2 YYDKDF (reference sequence). The CDR3 sequence is 17 residues long. Trimming cost V 0 bases and J 3 bases, with 17 bases left between them. The CDR3 DNA follows: TGTGCCACCAGCAGAGATGGAACAGCCGCCCTTTACACTGAAGCTTTCTTT. Amino acid sequence: CATSRDGTAALYTEAFF.

This chain links TRBV7-9 with TRBJ1-4; D is uncertain. Germline-derived CDR1 and CDR2 are SEHNR and FQNEAQ (reference sequence). The CDR3 is 16 amino acids. V was cut by 4 bases and J by 0 bases, with 12 bases left in between. The CDR3 region has the DNA TGTGCCAGCAGCTGGGAGGTGTCGGCAACTAATGAAAAACTGTTTTTT. The encoded protein is CASSWEVSATNEKLFF.

The V gene is TRBV11-1, the J gene TRBJ2-7; 8 nucleotides match TRBD1. The CDR3 consists of 14 residues. J was trimmed by 1 base and V by 6 bases; bases with no gene match: 5. CDR1 SGHAT and CDR2 FQDESV come from the germline V gene (reference sequence). The CDR3 DNA sequence: TGTGCCAGCAGAAGGACAGGGCCATCCTACGAGCAGTACTTC. Its protein product is CASRRTGPSYEQYF.

This clone appeared once. The gene calls are TRBV27 and TRBJ2-1, with 7 bases matching TRBD2. The V segment lost 5 bases and the J segment 13 bases; nucleotides outside the gene matches: 11. Germline CDR1 MNHEY, CDR2 SMNVEV (reference sequence). The CDR3 covers 13 residues. In DNA form, the CDR3 reads TGTGCCAGCAGTACCCAAGCGGGATTAGGTCAGTTCTTC. Translation: CASSTQAGLGQFF.

This clone appeared once. The CDR3 bases are TGTGCCAGCAGCTTTCTGGGACTAGCGGGAGTAGGGGAGCAGTTCTTC. As protein: CASSFLGLAGVGEQFF. The chain carries TRBV7-9 and TRBJ2-1; TRBD2 aligns across 14 bases. The V and J ends lost 3 bases and 10 bases, in that order; junction bases with no gene match: 8. CDR1 and CDR2 (germline): SEHNR, FQNEAQ (reference sequence). This CDR3 region has 16 residues.

This clone was counted a single time. J is TRBJ2-5 and V is TRBV4-2; 7 nucleotides match TRBD2. Germline V CDR1 and CDR2: LGHNA, YNFKEQ. Trimming removed 4 bases from V and 4 bases from J; junction bases left unmatched: 15. There are 17 residues in the CDR3. The DNA for the CDR3 is TGTGCCAGCAGCCCCTCGGGGTGGGAGGGCCACAGAGAGACCCAGTACTTC. Encoded protein: CASSPSGWEGHRETQYF.

The V and J genes are TRBV11-2 and TRBJ1-1, with D possibly being TRBD1 (6 bases). V dropped 6 bases and J dropped 3 bases, with 17 bases sitting between them. CDR3 length: 15 residues. Looked up from germline, CDR1 is SGHAT and CDR2 is FQNNGV. CDR3 DNA sequence: TGTGCCAGCAGAAACTCCCGAGGGGGGGACACTGAAGCTTTCTTT. It specifies CASRNSRGGDTEAFF. Complete variable domain (other parts from reference TRBV11-2 and TRBJ1-1): EAGVAQSPRYKIIEKRQSVAFWCNPISGHATLYWYQQILGQGPKLLIQFQNNGVVDDSQLPKDRFSAERLKGVDSTLKIQPAKLEDSAVYLCASRNSRGGDTEAFFGQGTRLTVV.

The V gene is TRBV6-1, the J gene TRBJ2-7, with D tentatively TRBD1 (5 bases). V lost 6 bases, J lost 5 bases, and 11 bases lay in between. The CDR3 contains 12 residues. The V gene's germline CDR1 is MNHNS and CDR2 SASEGT. This CDR3 is CASSPTGDEQYF. The CDR3 nucleotides are TGTGCCAGCAGCCCCACAGGCGACGAGCAGTACTTC.

The CDR3 is CASGPDRAGETQYF. CDR3 nucleotides: TGTGCTAGTGGTCCTGACAGGGCTGGAGAGACCCAGTACTTC. This chain links TRBV12-5 with TRBJ2-5; 7 bases fit TRBD1. CDR1 is LGHNT, CDR2 FRNRAP, per germline. The ends lost 5 bases at V and 4 bases at J; junction bases unmatched: 7. CDR3 length equals 14 residues.

The V call is TRBV7-2, the J call TRBJ2-5, with a weak D call TRBD1 (6 bases). Germline-derived CDR1 and CDR2 are SGHTA and FQGNSA. V gave up 4 bases and J gave up 2 bases, with 14 bases separating them. There are 15 residues in the CDR3. In nucleotides, the CDR3 is TGTGCCAGCAGCTCTCCTTTAGGACAGCAAGAGACCCAGTACTTC. It specifies CASSSPLGQQETQYF. Variable domain in full (rest from reference TRBV7-2 and TRBJ2-5): GAGVSQSPSNKVTEKGKDVELRCDPISGHTALYWYRQSLGQGLEFLIYFQGNSAPDKSGLPSDRFSAERTGGSVSTLTIQRTQQEDSAVYLCASSSPLGQQETQYFGPGTRLLVL.

This chain uses TRBV25-1 with TRBJ2-1, with D uncertain. V lost 7 bases, J lost 7 bases, and 14 bases lay in between. The CDR3 has 13 amino acids. The V gene's germline CDR1 is MGHDK and CDR2 SYGVNS. CDR3 bases: TGTGCCAGCACCCGCGGATCTGGTAATGAGCAGTTCTTC. Its translation: CASTRGSGNEQFF. Based on the CDR3 plus reference TRBV25-1 and TRBJ2-1, the full variable domain is EADIYQTPRYLVIGTGKKITLECSQTMGHDKMYWYQQDPGMELHLIHYSYGVNSTEKGDLSSESTVSRIRTEHFPLTLESARPSHTSQYLCASTRGSGNEQFFGPGTRLTVL.